The clone carrying this T cell receptor beta chain was recorded once. Its cognate antigen is unknown. The source of the sample is a study of T-cell reconstitution after alpha-beta-depleted transplantation in children. Overall study findings and caveats: The origin of alpha-beta T cells about two months after transplant was reportedly several hundred expanded graft clones. Once a year had passed after transplant, T-cell counts and diversity came mostly from newly produced T cells.

Unique molecular identifiers featured in how the TCRbeta library was prepared. TCRdb called the PCR reads again in MiXCR, with one record for every CDR3 protein. The repertoire includes a few hundred thousand distinct CDR3 sequences, around 27% of them detected once, and just over 35% sits in the top ten. The germline V gene encodes CDR1 SGHAT and CDR2 FQDESV (reference sequence). The CDR3 is 12 residues long. Trimming cost V 1 base and J 9 bases, with 7 bases left between them. The rearrangement uses TRBV11-1 and TRBJ2-1, with no clear D. The TCR was taken from a boy in the first two years of life with Wiskott-Aldrich syndrome, due to receive a stem cell transplant. The specimen comprised PBMCs, sampled before TCRalphabeta/CD19-depleted stem cell transplant. CDR3 amino acids: CASSLVAVEQFF. CDR3 sequence (DNA): TGTGCCAGCAGCTTAGTCGCAGTTGAGCAGTTCTTC.